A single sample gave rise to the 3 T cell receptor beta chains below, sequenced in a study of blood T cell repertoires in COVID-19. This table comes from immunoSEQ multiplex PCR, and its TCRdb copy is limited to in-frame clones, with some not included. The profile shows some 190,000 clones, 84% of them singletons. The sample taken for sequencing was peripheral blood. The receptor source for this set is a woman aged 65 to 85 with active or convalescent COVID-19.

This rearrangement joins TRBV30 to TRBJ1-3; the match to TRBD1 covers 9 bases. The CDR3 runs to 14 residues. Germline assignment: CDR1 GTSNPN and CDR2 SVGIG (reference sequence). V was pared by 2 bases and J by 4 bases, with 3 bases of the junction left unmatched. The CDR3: CAWSPGQGGNTIYF. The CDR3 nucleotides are TGTGCCTGGAGTCCGGGACAGGGCGGAAACACCATATATTTT. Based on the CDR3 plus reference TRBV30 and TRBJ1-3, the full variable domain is SQTIHQWPATLVQPVGSPLSLECTVEGTSNPNLYWYRQAAGRGLQLLFYSVGIGQISSEVPQNLSASRPQDRQFILSSKKLLLSDSGFYLCAWSPGQGGNTIYFGEGSWLTVV.

The CDR3 sequence: CASSIQLVNEQFF. In DNA, the CDR3 is TGTGCCAGTAGTATTCAGTTGGTCAATGAGCAGTTCTTC. The rearrangement joins TRBV19 to TRBJ2-1; the D is unclear. This CDR3 region has 13 residues. Between the trimmed V and J ends, which lost 3 bases and 6 bases, there was a span of 9 bases. CDR1 LNHDA and CDR2 SQIVND come from the germline V gene (reference sequence).

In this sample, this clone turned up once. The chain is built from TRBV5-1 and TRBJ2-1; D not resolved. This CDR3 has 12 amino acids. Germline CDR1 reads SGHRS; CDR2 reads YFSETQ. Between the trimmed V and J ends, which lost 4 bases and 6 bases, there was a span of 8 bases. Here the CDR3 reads CASSHGRNEQFF. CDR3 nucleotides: TGCGCCAGCAGCCATGGCCGCAATGAGCAGTTCTTC.